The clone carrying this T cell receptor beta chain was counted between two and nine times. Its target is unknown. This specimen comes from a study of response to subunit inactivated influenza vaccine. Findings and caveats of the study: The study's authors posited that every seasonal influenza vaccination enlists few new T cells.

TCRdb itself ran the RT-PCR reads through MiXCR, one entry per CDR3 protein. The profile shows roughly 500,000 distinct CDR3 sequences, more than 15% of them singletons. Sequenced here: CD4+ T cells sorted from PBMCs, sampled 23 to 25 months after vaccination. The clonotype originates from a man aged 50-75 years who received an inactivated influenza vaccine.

The CDR3 coding sequence is TGTGCCAGTAGTATAGGGTCGCGGCAGAAAGAGACCCAGTACTTC. It translates to CASSIGSRQKETQYF. The chain uses TRBV19 and TRBJ2-5; D is undetermined. Trimming shortened V by 1 base and J by 3 bases, and 12 bases separated the two germline ends. Germline V gives CDR1 LNHDA, CDR2 SQIVND (reference sequence). The CDR3 has 15 residues. The full variable domain, its missing parts supplied by reference TRBV19 and TRBJ2-5, is DGGITQSPKYLFRKEGQNVTLSCEQNLNHDAMYWYRQDPGQGLRLIYYSQIVNDFQKGDIAEGYSVSREKKESFPLTVTSAQKNPTAFYLCASSIGSRQKETQYFGPGTRLLVL.